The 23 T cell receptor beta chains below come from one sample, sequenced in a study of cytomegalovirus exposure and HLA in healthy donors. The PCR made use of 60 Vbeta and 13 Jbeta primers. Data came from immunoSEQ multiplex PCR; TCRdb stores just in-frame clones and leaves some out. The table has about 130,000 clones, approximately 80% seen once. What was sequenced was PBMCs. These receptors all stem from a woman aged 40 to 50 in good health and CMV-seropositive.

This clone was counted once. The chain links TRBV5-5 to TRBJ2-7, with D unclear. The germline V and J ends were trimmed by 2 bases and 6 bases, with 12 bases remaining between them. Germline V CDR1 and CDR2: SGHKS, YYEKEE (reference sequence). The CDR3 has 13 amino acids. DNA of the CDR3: TGTGCCAGCAGCTTCATTAGCTCCGGCGAGCAGTACTTC. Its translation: CASSFISSGEQYF.

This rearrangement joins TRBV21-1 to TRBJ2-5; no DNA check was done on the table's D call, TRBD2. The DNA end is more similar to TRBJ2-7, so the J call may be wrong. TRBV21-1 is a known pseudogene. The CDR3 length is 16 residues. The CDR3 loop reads CASSKGGVAGVNEQYF. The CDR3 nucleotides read TGTGCCAGCAGCAAAGGGGGAGTAGCGGGAGTAAACGAGCAGTACTTC.

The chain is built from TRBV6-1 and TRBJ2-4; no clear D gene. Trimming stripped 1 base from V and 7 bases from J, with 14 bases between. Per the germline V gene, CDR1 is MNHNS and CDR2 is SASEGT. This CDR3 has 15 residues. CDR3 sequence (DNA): TGTGCCAGCAGTGAAGAGACTGCGGTAGAGAACATTCAGTACTTC. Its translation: CASSEETAVENIQYF.

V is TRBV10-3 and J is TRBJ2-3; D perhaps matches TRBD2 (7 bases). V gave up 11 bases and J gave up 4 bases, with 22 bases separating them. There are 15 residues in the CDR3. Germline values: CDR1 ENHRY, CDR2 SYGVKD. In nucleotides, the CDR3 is TGTGCCTCCACCGGAGGGGGGGGTCGGGCAGATACGCAGTATTTT. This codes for CASTGGGGRADTQYF.

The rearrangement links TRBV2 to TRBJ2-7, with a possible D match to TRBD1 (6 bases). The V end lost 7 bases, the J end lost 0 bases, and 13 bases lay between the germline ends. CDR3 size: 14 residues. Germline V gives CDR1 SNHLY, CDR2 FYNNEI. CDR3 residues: CASKRTAFSYEQYF. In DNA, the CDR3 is TGTGCCAGCAAACGGACAGCCTTCTCCTACGAGCAGTACTTC.

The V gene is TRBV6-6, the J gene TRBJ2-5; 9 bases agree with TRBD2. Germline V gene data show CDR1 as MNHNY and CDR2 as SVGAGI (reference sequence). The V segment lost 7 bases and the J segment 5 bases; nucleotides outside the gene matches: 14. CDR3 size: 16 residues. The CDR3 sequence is CASTPLMREGGETQYF. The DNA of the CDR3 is TGTGCCAGCACTCCCCTAATGCGGGAGGGGGGGGAGACCCAGTACTTC.

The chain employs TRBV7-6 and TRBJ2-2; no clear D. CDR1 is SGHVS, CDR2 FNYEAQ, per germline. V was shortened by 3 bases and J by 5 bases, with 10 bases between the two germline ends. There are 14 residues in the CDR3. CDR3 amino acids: CASSLGYGTGELFF. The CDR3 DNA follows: TGTGCCAGCAGCTTGGGCTACGGTACCGGGGAGCTGTTTTTT.

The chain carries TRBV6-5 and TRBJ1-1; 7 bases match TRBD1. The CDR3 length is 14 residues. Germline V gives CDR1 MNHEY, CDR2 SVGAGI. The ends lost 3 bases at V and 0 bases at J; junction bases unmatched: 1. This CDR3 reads CASSYGQVNTEAFF. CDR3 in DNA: TGTGCCAGCAGTTATGGACAGGTGAACACTGAAGCTTTCTTT.

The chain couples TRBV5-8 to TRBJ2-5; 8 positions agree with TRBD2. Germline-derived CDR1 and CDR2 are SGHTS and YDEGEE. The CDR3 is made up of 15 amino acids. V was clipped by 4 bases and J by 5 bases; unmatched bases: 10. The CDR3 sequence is CASSPGGAEGETQYF. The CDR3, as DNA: TGTGCCAGCAGCCCCGGGGGGGCTGAGGGGGAGACCCAGTACTTC. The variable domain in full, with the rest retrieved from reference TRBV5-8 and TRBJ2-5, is EAGVTQSPTHLIKTRGQQATLRCSPISGHTSVYWYQQALGLGLQFLLWYDEGEERNRGNFPPRFSGRQFPNYSSELNVNALELEDSALYLCASSPGGAEGETQYFGPGTRLLVL.

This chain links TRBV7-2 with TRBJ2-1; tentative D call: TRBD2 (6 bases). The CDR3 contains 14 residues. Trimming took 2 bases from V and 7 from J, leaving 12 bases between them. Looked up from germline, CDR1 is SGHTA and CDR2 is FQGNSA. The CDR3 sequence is CASSLSGLLNEQFF. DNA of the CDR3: TGTGCCAGCAGCTTATCGGGACTGTTGAATGAGCAGTTCTTC.

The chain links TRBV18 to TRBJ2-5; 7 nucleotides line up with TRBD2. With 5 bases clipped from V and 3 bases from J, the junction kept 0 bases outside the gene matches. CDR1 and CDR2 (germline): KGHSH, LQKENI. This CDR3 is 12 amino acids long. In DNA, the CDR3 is TGTGCCAGCTCAGCGGGGGAAGAGACCCAGTACTTC. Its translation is CASSAGEETQYF.

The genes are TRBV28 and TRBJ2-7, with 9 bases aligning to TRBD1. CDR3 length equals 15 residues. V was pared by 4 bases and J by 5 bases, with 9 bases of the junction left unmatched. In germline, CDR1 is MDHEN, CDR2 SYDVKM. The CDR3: CASSSTPRTGDEQYF. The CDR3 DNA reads TGTGCCAGCAGTTCAACCCCTCGGACAGGGGACGAGCAGTACTTC.

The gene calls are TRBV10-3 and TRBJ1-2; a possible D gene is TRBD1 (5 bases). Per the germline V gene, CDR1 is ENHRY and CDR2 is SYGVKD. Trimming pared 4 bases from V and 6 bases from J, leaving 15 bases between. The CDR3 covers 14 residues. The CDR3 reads CAISALTEKNGYTF. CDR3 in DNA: TGTGCCATCAGTGCACTGACAGAAAAGAATGGCTACACCTTC.

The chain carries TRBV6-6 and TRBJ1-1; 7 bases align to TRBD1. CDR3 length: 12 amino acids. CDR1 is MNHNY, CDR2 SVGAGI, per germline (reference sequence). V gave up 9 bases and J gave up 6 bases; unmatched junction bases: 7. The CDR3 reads CASTQGGAEAFF. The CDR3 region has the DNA TGTGCCAGTACTCAGGGGGGAGCTGAAGCTTTCTTT.

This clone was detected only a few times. The CDR3 sequence is CASSLWDRSINQPQHF. DNA for the CDR3: TGTGCCAGCAGTTTATGGGACAGAAGTATCAATCAGCCCCAGCATTTT. The V and J genes are TRBV28 and TRBJ1-5; TRBD1 is a possible D gene (6 bases). Germline V gene sequence: CDR1 MDHEN, CDR2 SYDVKM. The length of the CDR3 is 16 residues. The germline V and J ends were trimmed by 0 bases and 3 bases, with 12 bases remaining between them.

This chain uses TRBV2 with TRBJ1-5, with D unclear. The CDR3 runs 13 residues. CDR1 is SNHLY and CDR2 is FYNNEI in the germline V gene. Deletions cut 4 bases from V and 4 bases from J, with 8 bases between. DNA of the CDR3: TGTGCCAGCAGTGGCGGTTTTAATCAGCCCCAGCATTTT. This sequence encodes CASSGGFNQPQHF.

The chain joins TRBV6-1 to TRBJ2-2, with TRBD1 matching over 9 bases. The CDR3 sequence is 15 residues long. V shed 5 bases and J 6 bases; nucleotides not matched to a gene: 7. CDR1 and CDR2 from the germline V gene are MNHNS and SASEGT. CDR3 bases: TGTGCCAGCAGTCCCCGGGACAGGGTCGCCGGGGAGCTGTTTTTT. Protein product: CASSPRDRVAGELFF.

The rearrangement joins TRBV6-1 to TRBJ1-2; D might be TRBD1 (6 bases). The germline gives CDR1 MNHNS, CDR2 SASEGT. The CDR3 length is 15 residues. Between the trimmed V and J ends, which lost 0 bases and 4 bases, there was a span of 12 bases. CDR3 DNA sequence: TGTGCCAGCAGTGAAGCGCCAGGACAGCCCTATGGCTACACCTTC. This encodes CASSEAPGQPYGYTF.

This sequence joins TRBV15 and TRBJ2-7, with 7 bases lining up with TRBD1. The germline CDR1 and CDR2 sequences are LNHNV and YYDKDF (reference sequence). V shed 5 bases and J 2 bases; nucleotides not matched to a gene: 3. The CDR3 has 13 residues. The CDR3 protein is CATSEGQAYEQYF. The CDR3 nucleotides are TGTGCCACCAGCGAAGGACAGGCCTACGAGCAGTACTTC.

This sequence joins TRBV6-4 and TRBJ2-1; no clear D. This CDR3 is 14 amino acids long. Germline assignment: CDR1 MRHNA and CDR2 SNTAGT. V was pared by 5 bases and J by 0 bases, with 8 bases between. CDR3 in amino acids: CASSRVFSYNEQFF. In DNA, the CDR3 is TGTGCCAGCAGTCGAGTATTCTCCTACAATGAGCAGTTCTTC.

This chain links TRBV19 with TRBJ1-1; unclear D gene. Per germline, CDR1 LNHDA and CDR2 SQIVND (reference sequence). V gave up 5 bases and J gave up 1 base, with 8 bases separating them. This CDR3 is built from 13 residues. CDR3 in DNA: TGTGCCAGTAGTTACGGAGGGAACACTGAAGCTTTCTTT. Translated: CASSYGGNTEAFF.

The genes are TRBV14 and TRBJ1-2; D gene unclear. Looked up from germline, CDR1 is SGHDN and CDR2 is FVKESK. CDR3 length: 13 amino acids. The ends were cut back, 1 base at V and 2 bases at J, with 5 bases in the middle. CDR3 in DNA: TGTGCCAGCAGCCAAGCTCAGAACTATGGCTACACCTTC. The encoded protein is CASSQAQNYGYTF.

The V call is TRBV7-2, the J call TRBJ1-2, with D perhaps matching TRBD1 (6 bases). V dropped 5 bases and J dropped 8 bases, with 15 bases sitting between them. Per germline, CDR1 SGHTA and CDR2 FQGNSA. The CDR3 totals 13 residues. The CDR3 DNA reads TGTGCCAGCAGCCATGGGGGGGCGTGGGGCTACACCTTC. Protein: CASSHGGAWGYTF. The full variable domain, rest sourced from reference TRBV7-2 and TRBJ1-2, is GAGVSQSPSNKVTEKGKDVELRCDPISGHTALYWYRQSLGQGLEFLIYFQGNSAPDKSGLPSDRFSAERTGGSVSTLTIQRTQQEDSAVYLCASSHGGAWGYTFGSGTRLTVV.